The 3 T cell receptor beta chains presented below share a single source sample, sequenced in a study of cytomegalovirus exposure and HLA in healthy donors. With 60 Vbeta and 13 Jbeta primers, the PCR was carried out. Data came from immunoSEQ multiplex PCR; TCRdb stores just in-frame clones and leaves some out. The sample shows about 97,000 clones, 55% to 80% of them seen only once. The sample consisted of PBMCs. The receptor set was obtained from a human donor in good health.

The J gene is TRBJ2-5, the V gene TRBV11-2; 14 bases are a match to TRBD2. With the DNA end fitting TRBJ2-7 better, the J assignment may be wrong. Germline CDR1 and CDR2: SGHAT and FQNNGV. This CDR3 spans 19 amino acids. The CDR3 DNA reads TGTGCCAGCAGCCAATACGGGACTAGCGGGAGCCAGAGCTCCTACGAGCAGTACTTC. Residues: CASSQYGTSGSQSSYEQYF.

As concerns this clone: The junction shows a germline mismatch at one end, possibly a read error. This chain joins TRBV29-1 and TRBJ1-2, with D possibly matching TRBD1 (5 bases). Germline CDR1 reads SQVTM; CDR2 reads ANQGSEA. This CDR3 has 12 amino acids. The DNA for the CDR3 is TGCAGCGTGAGGTTGGACACCAGAATCTACAAATTC. It encodes CSVRLDTRIYKF. The variable domain in full, completed from reference TRBV29-1 and TRBJ1-2, reads SAVISQKPSRDICQRGTSLTIQCQVDSQVTMMFWYRQQPGQSLTLIATANQGSEATYESGFVIDKFPISRPNLTFSTLTVSNMSPEDSSIYLCSVRLDTRIYKFGSGTRLTVV.

The chain combines TRBV14 with TRBJ2-7; D uncertain. CDR1 SGHDN and CDR2 FVKESK come from the germline V gene. V lost 2 bases and J 0 bases, leaving 8 bases between the germline ends. The CDR3 runs 14 residues. This chain's CDR3 is CASSQWRSSYEQYF. The CDR3, as DNA: TGTGCCAGCAGCCAATGGCGGAGCTCCTACGAGCAGTACTTC.